What follows are 13 T cell receptor beta chains derived from one specimen sequenced in a study of OX40 agonist ivuxolimab in advanced cancers. Method: immunoSEQ multiplex PCR; TCRdb's copy keeps in-frame clones and lacks some. Among about 92,000 clones listed, just over 90% were seen once. The sample in question was CD4+ or CD8+ T cells sorted from blood, obtained in a trial of the OX40 agonist ivuxolimab. The receptors were sampled from an adult with an advanced solid tumor such as melanoma, head and neck, liver or kidney cancer.

V gene TRBV5-5 combines with J gene TRBJ2-2; D is ambiguous. The germline V gene has CDR1 SGHKS and CDR2 YYEKEE (reference sequence). V was cut by 0 bases and J by 4 bases, with 10 bases left in between. The CDR3 length is 15 residues. For the CDR3, the DNA is TGTGCCAGCAGCTTGGTCGCTCCCCCCACCGGGGAGCTGTTTTTT. It encodes CASSLVAPPTGELFF.

By frequency in the sample, this clone is medium-sized (0.01 to 0.1%). The chain uses TRBV18 and TRBJ1-3; 8 bases are shared with TRBD1. The germline V gene has CDR1 KGHSH and CDR2 LQKENI. V gave up 3 bases and J gave up 4 bases; unmatched junction bases: 8. This CDR3 contains 16 residues. For the CDR3, the DNA is TGTGCCAGCTCACCGGGGACAGGCGGAGGAGGAAACACCATATATTTT. Protein: CASSPGTGGGGNTIYF.

This clone appeared once. This chain links TRBV27 with TRBJ1-5, with a possible D match to TRBD1 (5 bases). Trimming took off 8 bases at V and 2 bases at J, with 22 bases between the two ends. Germline CDR1 and CDR2: MNHEY and SMNVEV (reference sequence). The CDR3 length is 17 residues. As DNA, the CDR3 is TGTGCCAGCGTGTACAGGAGGGGATTTGAGGGCAATCAGCCCCAGCATTTT. Translating gives CASVYRRGFEGNQPQHF.

This chain joins TRBV14 and TRBJ1-3, with 8 positions matching TRBD1. In germline, CDR1 is SGHDN, CDR2 FVKESK. J was trimmed by 4 bases and V by 1 base; bases with no gene match: 9. The CDR3 has 17 amino acids. The DNA for the CDR3 is TGTGCCAGCAGCCAAGCGCAAGACAGGGGATACGGAAACACCATATATTTT. Amino acid sequence: CASSQAQDRGYGNTIYF. The complete variable domain, with remaining parts taken from reference TRBV14 and TRBJ1-3, reads EAGVTQFPSHSVIEKGQTVTLRCDPISGHDNLYWYRRVMGKEIKFLLHFVKESKQDESGMPNNRFLAERTGGTYSTLKVQPAELEDSGVYFCASSQAQDRGYGNTIYFGEGSWLTVV.

The J gene is TRBJ2-5, the V gene TRBV18, with 8 bases matching TRBD2. With V trimmed by 4 bases and J by 4 bases, 5 bases remained unmatched. Germline CDR1 reads KGHSH; CDR2 reads LQKENI. There are 14 residues in the CDR3. Written as DNA, the CDR3 is TGTGCCAGCTCACGGGGGACTAGTTTAGAGACCCAGTACTTC. Encoded protein: CASSRGTSLETQYF.

The chain recombines TRBV15 with TRBJ2-1, with 11 bases that match TRBD2. The CDR3 is 14 residues long. Germline V gene sequence: CDR1 LNHNV, CDR2 YYDKDF (reference sequence). V shed 0 bases, J shed 9 bases, and the junction held 1 base outside the gene matches. The chain's CDR3 is CATSRELAGVEQFF. The CDR3 region has the DNA TGTGCCACCAGCAGAGAACTAGCGGGAGTTGAGCAGTTCTTC.

J is TRBJ1-1 and V is TRBV19; tentatively, D is TRBD1 (6 bases). V dropped 6 bases and J dropped 4 bases, with 21 bases sitting between them. The V gene's germline CDR1 is LNHDA and CDR2 SQIVND (reference sequence). The CDR3 runs 16 residues. The CDR3 region is CASRPETGRGGTEAFF. The DNA for the CDR3 is TGTGCCAGTAGACCCGAAACAGGGAGAGGGGGCACTGAAGCTTTCTTT.

As to this clone: Within the sample, other DNA sequences also encode this same CDR3. This rearrangement joins TRBV5-1 to TRBJ1-1, with 10 bases that match TRBD1. The V segment lost 2 bases and the J segment 5 bases; nucleotides outside the gene matches: 3. In germline, CDR1 is SGHRS, CDR2 YFSETQ. This CDR3 spans 14 amino acids. The CDR3 bases are TGCGCCAGCAGCTTAAGACAGGGGGCGACTGAAGCTTTCTTT. This codes for CASSLRQGATEAFF.

The rearrangement links TRBV23-1 to TRBJ1-5, with a tentative D call TRBD1 (6 bases). TRBV23-1 carries the ORF label, with uncertain function. The CDR3 consists of 14 residues. V lost 7 bases to trimming and J lost 7 bases, with 17 bases between them. Here the CDR3 DNA reads TGCGCCAGCACCCCGGGCAGGGGTAACCAGCCCCAGCATTTT. Translated, it gives CASTPGRGNQPQHF.

This chain joins TRBV28 and TRBJ2-7; no clear D. The CDR3 has 12 amino acids. The germline gives CDR1 MDHEN, CDR2 SYDVKM. CDR3: CAVATGSYEQYF. CDR3 DNA sequence: TGTGCTGTCGCGACGGGCTCCTACGAGCAGTACTTC.

This chain connects TRBV5-1 to TRBJ2-5; unclear D gene. The CDR3 has 13 residues. Trimming left V 0 bases short and J 5 bases short, with 8 bases between. Germline CDR1 is SGHRS and CDR2 is YFSETQ. The CDR3 region has the DNA TGCGCCAGCAGCTTGGTAGGAGAGGAGACCCAGTACTTC. This codes for CASSLVGEETQYF.

The rearrangement uses TRBV6-6 and TRBJ2-5; a weak D match, TRBD2 (6 bases). CDR3 length: 15 residues. CDR1 and CDR2 (germline): MNHNY, SVGAGI (reference sequence). V dropped 2 bases and J dropped 2 bases, with 12 bases sitting between them. This CDR3 is CASSYVGGGQETQYF. CDR3 nucleotide sequence: TGTGCCAGCAGTTACGTGGGAGGAGGACAAGAGACCCAGTACTTC.

This sequence joins TRBV14 and TRBJ2-7, with 10 bases matching TRBD1. The CDR3 runs 16 residues. CDR1 SGHDN and CDR2 FVKESK come from the germline V gene. V was clipped by 2 bases and J by 3 bases; unmatched bases: 7. The CDR3: CASSQSGQGRDYEQYF. The CDR3 coding sequence is TGTGCCAGCAGCCAATCGGGACAGGGGAGAGACTACGAGCAGTACTTC.